The 29 T cell receptor beta chains listed next were all sequenced from one sample in a study of cytomegalovirus exposure and HLA in healthy donors. It was with 60 Vbeta and 13 Jbeta primers that the PCR ran. Generated by immunoSEQ multiplex PCR, the TCRdb table keeps only in-frame clones and is missing some. The sample holds some 160,000 clones, just under 80% seen once. Sequencing was done on a sample of PBMCs. All receptors come from a middle-aged woman in good health and CMV-seropositive.

The chain carries TRBV5-8 and TRBJ1-1, with D unclear. In germline, CDR1 is SGHTS, CDR2 YDEGEE. This CDR3 has 15 amino acids. V shed 2 bases and J shed 1 base, with 12 bases lying between them. CDR3 sequence: CASSFLWQENTEAFF. The CDR3 nucleotides are TGTGCCAGCAGCTTTTTGTGGCAGGAGAACACTGAAGCTTTCTTT.

This chain connects TRBV28 to TRBJ1-6, with a tentative D call TRBD1 (5 bases). CDR1 is MDHEN and CDR2 is SYDVKM in the germline V gene. V was cut by 5 bases and J by 10 bases, with 18 bases left in between. The CDR3 runs 15 residues. The CDR3 loop is CASSRRFTGESPLHF. CDR3 in DNA: TGTGCCAGCAGTAGGCGCTTTACGGGGGAATCACCCCTCCACTTT.

This chain links TRBV7-9 with TRBJ2-1, with TRBD1 matching over 9 bases. CDR3 length: 16 residues. After removal of 5 bases from V and 3 bases from J, the junction contained 8 bases not matched to a gene. Germline V gene sequence: CDR1 SEHNR, CDR2 FQNEAQ (reference sequence). The CDR3 bases are TGTGCCAGCAGCCTCCTCGGACAGGGGATCTACAATGAGCAGTTCTTC. Protein sequence: CASSLLGQGIYNEQFF.

This clone was detected only a few times. The V gene is TRBV7-2, the J gene TRBJ2-2; 11 nucleotides match TRBD1. J lost 7 bases, V lost 5 bases, and 6 bases had no gene match. The CDR3 sequence is 15 residues long. CDR1 SGHTA and CDR2 FQGNSA come from the germline V gene. CDR3 residues: CASSPIGTGGGELFF. The CDR3 coding sequence is TGTGCCAGCAGCCCGATAGGGACAGGGGGCGGGGAGCTGTTTTTT. Variable domain in full (rest from reference TRBV7-2 and TRBJ2-2): GAGVSQSPSNKVTEKGKDVELRCDPISGHTALYWYRQSLGQGLEFLIYFQGNSAPDKSGLPSDRFSAERTGGSVSTLTIQRTQQEDSAVYLCASSPIGTGGGELFFGEGSRLTVL.

This clone has just one count. J is TRBJ1-2 and V is TRBV20-1; D perhaps matches TRBD1 (5 bases). Germline V gives CDR1 DFQATT, CDR2 SNEGSKA (reference sequence). The CDR3 length is 11 residues. Trimming left V 6 bases short and J 4 bases short, with 9 bases between. The CDR3 coding sequence is TGCAGTGCCAGCGGGACCTATGGCTACACCTTC. This encodes CSASGTYGYTF.

The chain employs TRBV2 and TRBJ2-2, with a tentative D call TRBD2 (5 bases). This CDR3 has 13 amino acids. Germline V gene sequence: CDR1 SNHLY, CDR2 FYNNEI. Between the trimmed V and J ends, which lost 5 bases and 7 bases, there was a span of 11 bases. The CDR3 sequence is CASSTPRGGELFF. The CDR3 DNA reads TGTGCCAGCAGTACACCCCGGGGCGGGGAGCTGTTTTTT.

CDR3 region: CASSIRGGANVLTF. The CDR3 DNA reads TGTGCCAGTAGTATAAGGGGTGGGGCCAACGTCCTGACTTTC. This sequence joins TRBV19 and TRBJ2-6; a weak D match, TRBD1 (5 bases). Germline assignment: CDR1 LNHDA and CDR2 SQIVND (reference sequence). The CDR3 is 14 residues long. Trimming removed 2 bases at V and 3 bases at J, with 5 bases between. Combining the CDR3 with reference TRBV19 and TRBJ2-6 gives the whole variable domain DGGITQSPKYLFRKEGQNVTLSCEQNLNHDAMYWYRQDPGQGLRLIYYSQIVNDFQKGDIAEGYSVSREKKESFPLTVTSAQKNPTAFYLCASSIRGGANVLTFGAGSRLTVL.

This clone was found a few times. V and J are TRBV2 and TRBJ2-2; 8 bases map to TRBD2. CDR1 is SNHLY and CDR2 is FYNNEI in the germline V gene. The CDR3 runs 15 residues. The V gene end was trimmed by 6 bases and the J gene end by 5 bases; junction bases not matched to a gene: 8. This CDR3 reads CASSSTGGQTGELFF. In DNA, the CDR3 is TGTGCCAGCAGCTCTACGGGGGGGCAGACCGGGGAGCTGTTTTTT.

The rearrangement joins TRBV5-1 to TRBJ1-2; perhaps TRBD1 as D (6 bases). Germline lookup yields CDR1 SGHRS and CDR2 YFSETQ. CDR3 length: 13 amino acids. V lost 4 bases and J lost 5, with 12 bases in between. As DNA, the CDR3 is TGCGCCAGCAGCGGGACATTAGGATATGGCTACACCTTC. It translates to CASSGTLGYGYTF.

V and J are TRBV28 and TRBJ2-6, with D maybe TRBD1 (5 bases). The CDR3 runs to 18 residues. The germline V and J ends were trimmed by 7 bases and 0 bases, with 19 bases remaining between them. Looked up from germline, CDR1 is MDHEN and CDR2 is SYDVKM. The chain's CDR3 is CASTLHTGLSSGANVLTF. The CDR3 DNA reads as TGTGCCAGCACCCTCCACACAGGCCTCAGCTCTGGGGCCAACGTCCTGACTTTC.

The genes are TRBV5-1 and TRBJ1-1; no firm D call. The V end lost 0 bases, the J end lost 4 bases, and 7 bases lay between the germline ends. The CDR3 totals 13 residues. CDR1 SGHRS and CDR2 YFSETQ come from the germline V gene. The CDR3 is CASSLDRPTEAFF. The CDR3 DNA follows: TGCGCCAGCAGCTTGGACAGACCCACTGAAGCTTTCTTT.

The CDR3 spells CASSFGQGRAYEQYF. In DNA, the CDR3 is TGTGCCAGCAGTTTCGGACAGGGCAGGGCCTACGAGCAGTACTTC. The chain is built from TRBV27 and TRBJ2-7; the match to TRBD1 covers 8 bases. The CDR3 length is 15 residues. Germline CDR1 reads MNHEY; CDR2 reads SMNVEV (reference sequence). With V trimmed by 3 bases and J by 2 bases, 6 bases remained unmatched.

V and J are TRBV6-6 and TRBJ1-2; D remains unclear. Germline loops: CDR1 MNHNY, CDR2 SVGAGI (reference sequence). This CDR3 has 14 residues. With 6 bases removed from V and 2 bases from J, the gap between germline ends came to 13 bases. The CDR3 DNA follows: TGTGCCAGCAGCCTTGTACAGACCAACTATGGCTACACCTTC. Amino acids: CASSLVQTNYGYTF.

CDR3: CASSESRGGRLDTQYF. CDR3 sequence (DNA): TGTGCCAGCAGTGAATCCCGCGGGGGCCGATTAGATACGCAGTATTTT. The chain is built from TRBV6-1 and TRBJ2-3, with D maybe TRBD2 (7 bases). The CDR3 has 16 residues. The V and J ends lost 2 bases and 5 bases respectively, with 17 bases between them. Looked up from germline, CDR1 is MNHNS and CDR2 is SASEGT.

The rearrangement links TRBV7-3 to TRBJ2-2; D is perhaps TRBD1 (5 bases). Germline lookup yields CDR1 SGHTA and CDR2 FQGTGA. CDR3 length equals 15 residues. Deletions cut 5 bases from V and 0 bases from J, with 10 bases between. CDR3 sequence reads: CASSGAASNTGELFF. As DNA, the CDR3 is TGTGCCAGCAGCGGGGCGGCTTCGAACACCGGGGAGCTGTTTTTT.

The V and J genes are TRBV27 and TRBJ2-7; TRBD1 is a possible D gene (5 bases). V lost 5 bases and J 2 bases, leaving 10 bases between the germline ends. The CDR3 consists of 13 residues. Germline-derived CDR1 and CDR2 are MNHEY and SMNVEV (reference sequence). Written as DNA, the CDR3 is TGTGCCAGCAGTCGCAGGGCTACCTACGAGCAGTACTTC. This gives the protein CASSRRATYEQYF.

This clone appeared once. V gene TRBV28 combines with J gene TRBJ1-1; 7 nucleotides match TRBD1. CDR1 MDHEN and CDR2 SYDVKM come from the germline V gene. V was pared by 6 bases and J by 7 bases, with 8 bases of the junction left unmatched. The CDR3 length is 13 residues. CDR3 nucleotide sequence: TGTGCCAGCAGATTGGGACAGAGATTTGAAGCTTTCTTT. It codes for CASRLGQRFEAFF.

The chain links TRBV7-2 to TRBJ1-6, with D unclear. Trimming pared 6 bases from V and 7 bases from J, leaving 10 bases between. Germline CDR1 and CDR2: SGHTA and FQGNSA. This CDR3 is 13 amino acids long. CDR3 loop: CASSPGPNSPLHF. CDR3 nucleotide sequence: TGTGCCAGCAGTCCGGGTCCCAATTCACCCCTCCACTTT.

V and J are TRBV6-1 and TRBJ2-3; D remains unclear. This CDR3 has 11 amino acids. The germline gives CDR1 MNHNS, CDR2 SASEGT. The germline V and J ends were trimmed by 6 bases and 2 bases, with 3 bases remaining between them. Here the CDR3 DNA reads TGTGCCAGCAGCCACACAGATACGCAGTATTTT. It yields the protein CASSHTDTQYF.

The chain carries TRBV30 and TRBJ1-4; D is perhaps TRBD1 (6 bases). Trimming removed 0 bases from V and 8 bases from J, with 16 bases in between. CDR3 length: 15 amino acids. The V gene's germline CDR1 is GTSNPN and CDR2 SVGIG (reference sequence). The CDR3 DNA reads as TGTGCCTGGAGTGTCGGAATTGGACAGCTCGAAAAACTGTTTTTT. It translates to CAWSVGIGQLEKLFF.

Concerning this clone itself: Within the sample, other DNA sequences also encode this same CDR3. The chain carries TRBV9 and TRBJ2-3; D might be TRBD2 (5 bases). Trimming took off 0 bases at V and 0 bases at J, with 5 bases between the two ends. CDR1 SGDLS and CDR2 YYNGEE come from the germline V gene. The CDR3 has 14 residues. CDR3 coding DNA: TGTGCCAGCAGCGTAGCGGGAAGCACAGATACGCAGTATTTT. It translates to CASSVAGSTDTQYF.

This chain connects TRBV30 to TRBJ2-3; the D gene is possibly TRBD1 (6 bases). Looked up from germline, CDR1 is GTSNPN and CDR2 is SVGIG (reference sequence). Trimming shortened V by 2 bases and J by 0 bases, and 15 bases separated the two germline ends. The CDR3 spans 16 residues. The CDR3 DNA reads TGTGCCTGGAGTTTCCGGACAGCGATTAGCACAGATACGCAGTATTTT. Protein product: CAWSFRTAISTDTQYF.

This clone was seen just once. The CDR3 DNA reads TGCGCCAGCAGCTACCTGGACAGGGGTAACACTGAAGCTTTCTTT. Translating gives CASSYLDRGNTEAFF. The chain employs TRBV10-2 and TRBJ1-1; 9 bases are shared with TRBD1. Germline CDR1 WSHSY, CDR2 SAAADI. The V gene end was trimmed by 6 bases and the J gene end by 2 bases; junction bases not matched to a gene: 7. The CDR3 covers 15 residues.

A few counts support this clone. The chain has TRBV6-6 and TRBJ1-1, with D tentatively TRBD1 (6 bases). The CDR3 runs to 12 residues. The ends were cut back, 7 bases at V and 11 bases at J, with 17 bases in the middle. Germline CDR1 reads MNHNY; CDR2 reads SVGAGI (reference sequence). CDR3 DNA sequence: TGTGCCAGCACCGGGACACTGGTAGGGGCTTTCTTT. Residues: CASTGTLVGAFF.

The chain has TRBV7-2 and TRBJ2-3; 8 positions match TRBD2. Losses at the gene ends were 1 base for V and 1 base for J; bases not matched to a gene: 4. Per germline, CDR1 SGHTA and CDR2 FQGNSA. This CDR3 is built from 16 residues. The CDR3 bases are TGTGCCAGCAGCTTAGAGGGTAGCGGGGGCACAGATACGCAGTATTTT. Residues: CASSLEGSGGTDTQYF.

This clone appeared a single time. V usage is TRBV19 and J usage is TRBJ1-2; 9 bases align to TRBD1. CDR3 length equals 15 residues. V was pared by 5 bases and J by 4 bases, with 8 bases of the junction left unmatched. The germline gives CDR1 LNHDA, CDR2 SQIVND (reference sequence). CDR3 amino acids: CASSLQGAPSYGYTF. CDR3 in DNA: TGTGCCAGTAGTCTACAGGGGGCCCCCTCCTATGGCTACACCTTC.

Only a few counts were recorded for this clone. The chain links TRBV28 to TRBJ1-5; perhaps TRBD1 as D (6 bases). Looked up from germline, CDR1 is MDHEN and CDR2 is SYDVKM. The CDR3 is 16 residues long. V was clipped by 6 bases and J by 4 bases, with 19 bases between them. The CDR3 DNA reads as TGTGCCAGCAGAACACAGGGACGGGGCCTTAATCAGCCCCAGCATTTT. Its protein product is CASRTQGRGLNQPQHF.

V gene TRBV30 combines with J gene TRBJ1-2, with D hard to call. V was clipped by 7 bases and J by 1 base, with 10 bases between them. CDR1 and CDR2 (germline): GTSNPN, SVGIG (reference sequence). The CDR3 is 12 residues long. CDR3 nucleotides: TGTGCCTACCAAACAGTTAACTATGGCTACACCTTC. This sequence encodes CAYQTVNYGYTF.

The V and J genes are TRBV2 and TRBJ2-1; D gene unclear. CDR3 size: 13 residues. V lost 7 bases, J lost 3 bases, and 10 bases lay in between. Looked up from germline, CDR1 is SNHLY and CDR2 is FYNNEI. The CDR3 DNA is TGTGCCAGCACCCAACTTTACTACAATGAGCAGTTCTTC. This translates into CASTQLYYNEQFF.